This is a list of T cell receptor beta chains from one sample in a study of CD8 T cells in Susac syndrome. TCRdb passed the immunoSEQ multiplex PCR reads through MiXCR, listing each CDR3 protein once. The profile shows some 150,000 distinct CDR3 sequences, roughly 94% of them singletons. Sequencing was carried out using CD8+ T cells from PBMCs. These receptors were taken from a human donor with multiple sclerosis. The CDR3 runs from the conserved cysteine through the conserved F or W. D genes are given only for firm matches. Rows may omit the clone size; those that give it use once, few, many or a size class.

TRBJ1-6 . TRBV20-1 . CSASEGSPLHF TGCAGTGCTAGCGAGGGGTCACCCCTCCACTTT
TRBJ1-1 . TRBV29-1 . CSVEAGPGNTEAFF TGCAGCGTTGAAGCCGGGCCGGGAAACACTGAAGCTTTCTTT
TRBJ1-2 . TRBV25-1 few CASSLLGSGYTF TGTGCCAGCAGTCTGTTAGGGAGCGGCTACACCTTC
TRBJ1-2 . TRBV27 . CASSLRGAYGYTF TGTGCCAGCAGTTTGAGGGGAGCCTATGGCTACACCTTC
TRBJ1-2 TRBD1 TRBV29-1 . CSVYQGADGYTF TGCAGCGTTTACCAGGGGGCGGATGGCTACACCTTC
TRBJ2-3 . TRBV3-1 . CASSQGTPDTQYF TGTGCCAGCAGCCAAGGAACCCCAGATACGCAGTATTTT
TRBJ1-5 . TRBV2 . CASTGPPNPNQPQHF TGTGCCAGCACCGGGCCCCCGAACCCCAATCAGCCCCAGCATTTT
TRBJ1-5 . TRBV30 . CAWSVPGAAIINQPQHF TGTGCCTGGAGTGTACCTGGGGCTGCGATAATTAATCAGCCCCAGCATTTT
TRBJ2-2 TRBD1 TRBV13 . CASSSRGGQTNTGELFF TGTGCCAGCAGCTCACGTGGGGGACAGACGAACACCGGGGAGCTGTTTTTT
TRBJ1-3 . TRBV15 . CATSRGGSGNTIYF TGTGCCACCAGCAGAGGCGGTTCTGGAAACACCATATATTTT
TRBJ1-3 TRBD1 TRBV2 . CASSGPGQGGNTIYF TGTGCCAGCAGTGGCCCTGGACAGGGCGGAAACACCATATATTTT
TRBJ2-5 TRBD2 TRBV3-1 . CASSTAQTSGGETQYF TGTGCCAGCAGCACCGCCCAGACTAGCGGGGGAGAGACCCAGTACTTC
TRBJ2-1 . TRBV6-1 . CASSPSGNEQFF TGTGCCAGCAGTCCTTCGGGGAATGAGCAGTTCTTC
TRBJ2-1 TRBD1 TRBV6-6 once CASTDRDLGEQFF TGTGCCAGCACGGACAGGGATCTGGGTGAGCAGTTCTTC
TRBJ1-2 . TRBV20-1 . CSASGASGYTF TGCAGCGCCTCAGGGGCCTCTGGCTACACCTTC
TRBJ2-5 . TRBV9 once CASSVSEGLLETQYF TGTGCCAGCAGCGTATCTGAGGGGCTTCTAGAGACCCAGTACTTC
TRBJ1-1 TRBD1 TRBV20-1 . CSAIPDRRAKGTEAFF TGCAGTGCTATCCCGGACAGGCGGGCAAAGGGGACTGAAGCTTTCTTT
TRBJ1-5 . TRBV12-3/TRBV12-4 . CASSLTSYNQPQHF TGTGCCAGCAGTTTAACGAGTTATAATCAGCCCCAGCATTTT
TRBJ1-2 TRBD1 TRBV5-4 . CASRRTGGGDGYGYTF TGTGCCAGCAGACGGACAGGGGGCGGCGATGGCTATGGCTACACCTTC
TRBJ1-1 . TRBV10-3 . CAIRGQANTEAFF TGTGCCATCAGGGGACAAGCGAACACTGAAGCTTTCTTT
TRBJ1-2 TRBD1 TRBV28 once CASSRVGQGYGYTF TGTGCCAGCAGCCGGGTCGGACAGGGGTATGGCTACACCTTC
TRBJ2-7 . TRBV4-1 . CASSQPPGLSQYF TGCGCCAGCAGCCAACCACCGGGACTTTCTCAGTACTTC
TRBJ2-7 . TRBV7-8 . CASSLAVYEQYF TGTGCCAGCAGCTTAGCGGTATACGAGCAGTACTTC
TRBJ1-6 . TRBV6-6 . CASRLGQGIPLHF TGTGCCAGCAGGCTCGGCCAGGGGATACCCCTCCACTTT
TRBJ1-2 . TRBV29-1 . CSVEGSDYGYTF TGCAGCGTTGAGGGTTCGGACTATGGCTACACCTTC
TRBJ1-5 . TRBV20-1 . CSARALDGLNQPQHF TGCAGTGCTAGAGCATTGGACGGACTCAATCAGCCCCAGCATTTT
TRBJ2-2 . TRBV29-1 . CSVDQGGELFF TGCAGCGTTGATCAGGGCGGGGAGCTGTTTTTT
TRBJ2-6 . TRBV9 . CASSVGKLEGSYGANVLTF TGTGCCAGCAGCGTAGGGAAGTTGGAGGGTTCCTACGGGGCCAACGTCCTGACTTTC
TRBJ1-2 TRBD1 TRBV13 . CASSLDGDRNYGYTF TGTGCCAGCAGCTTAGATGGGGACAGAAACTATGGCTACACCTTC
TRBJ2-7 TRBD1 TRBV30 . CAWSVQGGFYEQYF TGTGCCTGGAGTGTACAGGGGGGATTCTACGAGCAGTACTTC
TRBJ2-7 . TRBV12-5 . CASGLGSSGYEQYF TGTGCTAGTGGTTTGGGATCCAGCGGTTACGAGCAGTACTTC